Listed below are T cell receptor beta chains from one sample, sequenced in a study of a mutant IDH1 vaccine in newly diagnosed glioma. The table came from immunoSEQ multiplex PCR; TCRdb's copy has only in-frame clones and leaves some out. The sample contains tens of thousands of clones, roughly 71% of which appear only once. These receptors' antigens are unknown. This sample comprised PBMCs, obtained from a glioma patient whose treatment included an IDH1 peptide vaccine. These receptors came from a man aged 35 to 55 with glioma. Each CDR3 is given without its conserved first and last residue.

TRBJ2-3	TRBV6-5	ASSFLNRGEMQY
TRBJ2-1	TRBV19	ASSILGGAVLSGGDEQF
TRBJ2-5	TRBV27	ASSSYGLQETQY
TRBJ1-1	TRBV27	ASSSDTGAEAF
TRBJ1-3	TRBV4-3	ASTPEGSGDEGNTIY
TRBJ1-5	TRBV13	ASSFGDSNQPQH
TRBJ2-1	TRBV7-9	ASSKTSGSKNEQF
TRBJ2-3	TRBV5-1	ASSSPWGRNTQY
TRBJ2-3	TRBV6-4	ASSDAPFGRDTQY
TRBJ2-7	TRBV9	ASSVADGLYEQY
TRBJ2-3	TRBV4-1	ASSQDPRLGTQY
TRBJ2-7	TRBV29-1	SVDRGSDEQY
TRBJ2-5	TRBV13	ASRWQGETQY
TRBJ1-1	TRBV2	ASNYGPGANTEAF
TRBJ2-3	TRBV2	ASSGGGDTQY
TRBJ1-2	TRBV27	ASTLTSGHTNYGYT
TRBJ1-1	TRBV2	AGRRQGFSTEAF
TRBJ2-1	TRBV7-9	ASSFRTGVVNEQF
TRBJ2-4	TRBV19	ASSPGMGNIQY
TRBJ1-2	TRBV6-4	ASSDSIGTGTGYT
TRBJ2-3	TRBV7-9	ASSFTGRTDTQY
TRBJ2-5	TRBV29-1	SVGQGRETQY
TRBJ1-2	TRBV6-5	ASTDRETYGYT
TRBJ2-3	TRBV27	ASSLPLAGGPGGTDTQY
TRBJ2-2	TRBV15	ATSRAPRGGTGELF
TRBJ2-1	TRBV28	ASSSGDRDMNEQF
TRBJ1-3	TRBV29-1	SGLGPLNTIY
TRBJ1-4	TRBV19	ASTGGGRGEKLF
TRBJ2-7	TRBV7-2	ASSSWREGLYEQY
TRBJ2-2	TRBV10-1	ASSSGGLNTGELF
TRBJ2-7	TRBV5-6	ASSWTGPSYEQY
TRBJ1-1	TRBV5-6	ASSPAIAGTEAF
TRBJ2-3	TRBV7-2	ASSSTMGLAGVRDTQY
TRBJ1-3	TRBV11-2	ASSFGPASGNTIY
TRBJ2-3	TRBV5-4	ASSPPGQGARSDTQY